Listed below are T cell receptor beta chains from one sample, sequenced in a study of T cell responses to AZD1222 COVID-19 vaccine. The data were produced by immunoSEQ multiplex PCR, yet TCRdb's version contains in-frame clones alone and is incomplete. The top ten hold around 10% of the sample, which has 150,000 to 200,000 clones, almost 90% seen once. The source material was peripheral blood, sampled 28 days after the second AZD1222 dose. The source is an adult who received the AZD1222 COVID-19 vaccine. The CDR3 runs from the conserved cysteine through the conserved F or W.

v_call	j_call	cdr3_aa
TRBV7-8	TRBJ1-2	CASSSSDRSGYTF
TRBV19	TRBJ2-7	CASTTPGRGGLYEQYF
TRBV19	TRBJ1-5	CASRLRDSDNQPQHF
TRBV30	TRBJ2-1	CAWSPPGTGYNEQFF
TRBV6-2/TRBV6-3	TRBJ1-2	CASSYSQGAISGYTF
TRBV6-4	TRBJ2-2	CASSRTSGGTNTGELFF
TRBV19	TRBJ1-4	CASSVDRGTNEKLFF
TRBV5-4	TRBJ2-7	CASSLWEEITGWAEQYF
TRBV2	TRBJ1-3	CASSPTGNTIYF
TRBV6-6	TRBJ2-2	CASSILGAGELFF
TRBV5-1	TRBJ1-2	CASSFGGWEGYTF
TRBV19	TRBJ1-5	CASSTETGRPRNQPQHF
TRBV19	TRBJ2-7	CASSRGQGWNEQYF
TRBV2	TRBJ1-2	CASSVRDSTLLRDYGYTF
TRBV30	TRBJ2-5	CAWSGLAEETQYF
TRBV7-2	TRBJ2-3	CASRDPPIDTQYF
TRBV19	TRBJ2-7	CASRRRPGREFHEQYF
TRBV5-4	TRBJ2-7	CASSLGLAGGYEQYF
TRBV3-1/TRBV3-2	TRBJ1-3	CASSQERRISGNTIYF
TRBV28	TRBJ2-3	CASSLGTIPLKYF
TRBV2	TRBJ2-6	CASGGFFSGANVLTF
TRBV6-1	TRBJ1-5	CASSESTGASNQPQHF
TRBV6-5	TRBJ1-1	CASSYSTIQENTEAFF
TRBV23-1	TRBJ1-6	CASSPTVRDRPANSPLHF
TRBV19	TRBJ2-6	CASSTSRGANVLTF
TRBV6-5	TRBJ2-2	CASHVGTVNTGELFF
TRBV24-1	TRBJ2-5	CATSPRGLVETQYF
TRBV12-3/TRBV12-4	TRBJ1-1	CASRDRVNTEAFF
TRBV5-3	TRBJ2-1	CARSLEEGATYNEQFF
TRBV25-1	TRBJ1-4	CASSEFRGRGNEKLFF
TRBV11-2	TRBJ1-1	CASSLRGGTTSNTEAFF
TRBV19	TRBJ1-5	CASSFQGTGNSQPQHF
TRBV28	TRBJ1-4	CVSRTDRGVKKLFF
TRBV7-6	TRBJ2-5	CASSALAGGGETQYF
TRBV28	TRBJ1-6	CASSPRGGHSPLHF
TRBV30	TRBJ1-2	CAWSQGYGYTF
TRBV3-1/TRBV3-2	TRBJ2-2	CASSPRTDTTGELFF
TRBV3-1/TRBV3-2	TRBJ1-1	CASSQDLGEAFF
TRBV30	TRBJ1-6	CAWTGGNSPLHF
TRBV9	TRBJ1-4	CASSRPGGDEKLFF
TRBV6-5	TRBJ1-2	CASSLGQGVYGYTF
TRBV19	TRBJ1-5	CASSSTRGNQPQHF
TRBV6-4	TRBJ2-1	CASSRDREDEQFF
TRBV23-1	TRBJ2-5	CASSLGTSGGAWWTQYF
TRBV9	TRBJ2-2	CASSKDRGWELFF
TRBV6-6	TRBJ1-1	CAIDRTGVTEAFF
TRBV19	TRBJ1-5	CASSISNTPSNQPQHF
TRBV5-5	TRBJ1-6	CASSFRDTSPLHF
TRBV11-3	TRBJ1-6	CASSPSTERTSPLHF
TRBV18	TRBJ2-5	CASDGTGEPQETQYF
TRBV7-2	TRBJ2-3	CASSLAFRVPSDTQYF
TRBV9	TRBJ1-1	CASSVGGITEAFF
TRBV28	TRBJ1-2	CASSTLGTGAGYTF
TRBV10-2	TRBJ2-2	CASSDPRRRTGPTGELFF